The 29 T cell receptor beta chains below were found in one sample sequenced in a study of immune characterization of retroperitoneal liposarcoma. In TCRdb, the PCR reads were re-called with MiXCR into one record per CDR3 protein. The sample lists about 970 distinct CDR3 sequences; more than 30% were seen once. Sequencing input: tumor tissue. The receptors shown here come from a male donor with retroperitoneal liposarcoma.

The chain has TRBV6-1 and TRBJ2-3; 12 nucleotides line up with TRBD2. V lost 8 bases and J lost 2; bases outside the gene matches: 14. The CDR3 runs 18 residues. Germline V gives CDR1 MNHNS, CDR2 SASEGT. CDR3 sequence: CASSLAGGPGRVTDTQYF. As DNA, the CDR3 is TGTGCCAGCTCCCTAGCGGGGGGGCCTGGTCGGGTCACAGATACGCAGTATTTT.

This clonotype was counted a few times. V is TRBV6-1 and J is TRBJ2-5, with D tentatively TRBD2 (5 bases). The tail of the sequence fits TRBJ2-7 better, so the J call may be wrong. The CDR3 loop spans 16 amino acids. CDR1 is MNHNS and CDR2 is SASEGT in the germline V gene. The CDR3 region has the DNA TGTGCCAGCAGTGAATATGCGCTAGCCAGCTCCTACGAGCAGTACTTC. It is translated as CASSEYALASSYEQYF.

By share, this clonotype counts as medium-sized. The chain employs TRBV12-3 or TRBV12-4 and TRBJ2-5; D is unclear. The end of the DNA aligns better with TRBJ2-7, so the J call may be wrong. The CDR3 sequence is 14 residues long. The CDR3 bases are TGTGCCAGCAGTTTAGGGATGGAGAACTACGAGCAGTACTTC. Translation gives CASSLGMENYEQYF.

In DNA, the CDR3 is TGTGCCAGCAGTTGGGACGGAGAGAACAATGAGCAGTTCTTC. This translates into CASSWDGENNEQFF. This rearrangement joins TRBV27 to TRBJ2-5; D tentatively fits TRBD1 or TRBD2 (5 bases each). The end of the DNA is better explained by TRBJ2-1, so the J call may be wrong. Germline V gene sequence: CDR1 MNHEY, CDR2 SMNVEV (reference sequence). CDR3 length: 14 amino acids.

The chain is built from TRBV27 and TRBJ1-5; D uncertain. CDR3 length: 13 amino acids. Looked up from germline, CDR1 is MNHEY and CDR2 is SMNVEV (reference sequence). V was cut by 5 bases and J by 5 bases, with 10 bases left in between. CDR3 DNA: TGTGCCAGCAGTCCCCGGACGGATCAGCCCCAGCATTTT. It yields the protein CASSPRTDQPQHF.

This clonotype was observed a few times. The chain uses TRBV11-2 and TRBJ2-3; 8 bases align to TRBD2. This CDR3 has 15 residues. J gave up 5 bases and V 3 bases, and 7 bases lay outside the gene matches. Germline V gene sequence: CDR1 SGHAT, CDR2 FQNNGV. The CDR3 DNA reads TGTGCCAGCAGCTTCGGGGGGGGGCCTGTAGATACGCAGTATTTT. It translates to CASSFGGGPVDTQYF. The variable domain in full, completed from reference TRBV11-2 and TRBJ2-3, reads EAGVAQSPRYKIIEKRQSVAFWCNPISGHATLYWYQQILGQGPKLLIQFQNNGVVDDSQLPKDRFSAERLKGVDSTLKIQPAKLEDSAVYLCASSFGGGPVDTQYFGPGTRLTVL.

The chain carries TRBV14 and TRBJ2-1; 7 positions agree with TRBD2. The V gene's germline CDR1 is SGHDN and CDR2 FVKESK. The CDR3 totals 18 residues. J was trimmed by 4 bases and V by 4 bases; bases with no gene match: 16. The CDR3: CASSPAGFIPTGYNEQFF. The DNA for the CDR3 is TGTGCCAGCAGCCCAGCGGGATTTATTCCTACCGGGTACAATGAGCAGTTCTTC.

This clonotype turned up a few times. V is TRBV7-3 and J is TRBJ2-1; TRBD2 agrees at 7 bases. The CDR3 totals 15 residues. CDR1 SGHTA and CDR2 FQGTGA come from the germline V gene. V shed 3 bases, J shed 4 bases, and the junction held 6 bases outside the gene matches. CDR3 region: CASSLDGGSYNEQFF. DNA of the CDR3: TGTGCCAGCAGCTTGGACGGGGGGAGTTACAATGAGCAGTTCTTC.

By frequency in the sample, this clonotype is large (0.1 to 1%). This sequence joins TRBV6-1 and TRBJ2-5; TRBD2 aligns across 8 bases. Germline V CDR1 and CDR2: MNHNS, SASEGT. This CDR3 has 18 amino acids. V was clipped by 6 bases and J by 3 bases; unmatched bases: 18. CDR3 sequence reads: CASSQGPFSGMGKETQYF. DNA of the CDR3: TGTGCCAGCAGCCAAGGCCCTTTTAGCGGGATGGGGAAAGAGACCCAGTACTTC.

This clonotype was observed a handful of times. As DNA, the CDR3 is TGCGCCAGCAGCCAAGATTGGGGGACAGGGTCCTACAATGAGCAGTTCTTC. This codes for CASSQDWGTGSYNEQFF. The chain employs TRBV4-1 and TRBJ2-1, with 9 bases identical to TRBD1. Germline trimming cut 0 bases from V and 1 base from J; bases unmatched to any gene: 4. Germline assignment: CDR1 MGHRA and CDR2 YSYEKL. This CDR3 is 17 amino acids long.

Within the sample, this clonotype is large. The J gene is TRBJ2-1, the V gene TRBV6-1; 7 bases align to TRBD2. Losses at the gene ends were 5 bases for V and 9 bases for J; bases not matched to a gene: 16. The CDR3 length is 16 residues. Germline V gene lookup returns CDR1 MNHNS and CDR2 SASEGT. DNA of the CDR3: TGTGCCAGCAGTTGGTCCAAGGGCGGGAGCGTCAGTGAGCAGTTCTTC. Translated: CASSWSKGGSVSEQFF.

Written as DNA, the CDR3 is TGTGCCATCAATCCGGAGGGCTCCTACGAGCAGTACTTC. It translates to CAINPEGSYEQYF. The genes are TRBV10-3 and TRBJ2-5; tentative D call: TRBD2 (6 bases). The J call may be mistaken, given a closer DNA end match to TRBJ2-7. Germline V gives CDR1 ENHRY, CDR2 SYGVKD. This CDR3 spans 13 amino acids.

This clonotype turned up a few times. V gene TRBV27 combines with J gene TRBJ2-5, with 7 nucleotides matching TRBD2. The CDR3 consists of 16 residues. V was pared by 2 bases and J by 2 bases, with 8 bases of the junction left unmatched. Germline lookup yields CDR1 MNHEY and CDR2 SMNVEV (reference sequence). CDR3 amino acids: CASSLSPSGEQETQYF. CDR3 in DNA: TGTGCCAGCAGTTTAAGTCCCAGCGGGGAACAAGAGACCCAGTACTTC.

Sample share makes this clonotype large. The CDR3, as DNA: TGTGCCAGCAGTTTAAGCCAGGGGGCGCGAGACGAGCAGTACTTC. It specifies CASSLSQGARDEQYF. This chain connects TRBV12-3 or TRBV12-4 to TRBJ2-1; 8 nucleotides align to TRBD1. The end of the DNA fits TRBJ2-7 better, so the J call may be wrong. The CDR3 sequence is 15 residues long.

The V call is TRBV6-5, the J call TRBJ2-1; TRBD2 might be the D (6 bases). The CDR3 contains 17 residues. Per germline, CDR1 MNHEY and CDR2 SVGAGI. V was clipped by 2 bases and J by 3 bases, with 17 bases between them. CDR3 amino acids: CASSYRSGLGHYNEQFF. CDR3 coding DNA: TGTGCCAGCAGTTACCGTAGCGGCCTAGGTCACTACAATGAGCAGTTCTTC.

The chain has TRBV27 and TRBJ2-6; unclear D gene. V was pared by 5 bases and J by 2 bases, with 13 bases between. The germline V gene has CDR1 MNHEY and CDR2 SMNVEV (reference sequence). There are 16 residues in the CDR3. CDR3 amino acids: CASSIVEGPGANVLTF. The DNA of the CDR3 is TGTGCCAGCAGTATCGTCGAAGGCCCTGGGGCCAACGTCCTGACTTTC. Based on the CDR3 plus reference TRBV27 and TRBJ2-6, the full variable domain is EAQVTQNPRYLITVTGKKLTVTCSQNMNHEYMSWYRQDPGLGLRQIYYSMNVEVTDKGDVPEGYKVSRKEKRNFPLILESPSPNQTSLYFCASSIVEGPGANVLTFGAGSRLTVL.

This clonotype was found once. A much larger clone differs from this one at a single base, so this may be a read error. The CDR3 region is CAVNQLTEQYF. CDR3 nucleotide sequence: TGTGCCGTGAATCAATTAACTGAGCAGTACTTC. The chain joins TRBV6-1 to TRBJ2-1; D gene unclear. The assigned J gene may be wrong: the sequence end matches TRBJ2-7 better. CDR3 length: 11 residues. CDR1 is MNHNS and CDR2 is SASEGT in the germline V gene.

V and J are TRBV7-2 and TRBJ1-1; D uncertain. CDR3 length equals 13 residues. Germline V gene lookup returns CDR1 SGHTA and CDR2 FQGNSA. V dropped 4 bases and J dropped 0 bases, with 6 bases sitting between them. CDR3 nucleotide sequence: TGTGCCAGCAGCTCGGGGATGAACACTGAAGCTTTCTTT. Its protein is CASSSGMNTEAFF.

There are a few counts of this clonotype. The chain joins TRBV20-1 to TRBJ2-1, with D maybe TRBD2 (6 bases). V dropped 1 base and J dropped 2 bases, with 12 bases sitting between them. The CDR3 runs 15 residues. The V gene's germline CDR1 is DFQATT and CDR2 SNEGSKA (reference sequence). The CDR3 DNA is TGCAGTGCTAGAGCGCGCGGGATGGCCTACAATGAGCAGTTCTTC. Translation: CSARARGMAYNEQFF.

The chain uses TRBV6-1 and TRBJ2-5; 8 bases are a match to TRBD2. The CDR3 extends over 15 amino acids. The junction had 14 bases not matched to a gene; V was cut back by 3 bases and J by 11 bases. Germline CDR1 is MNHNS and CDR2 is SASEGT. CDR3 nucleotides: TGTGCCAGCAGTGAGAGGCCGGGACTAGAAGGTGAGCAGTACTTC. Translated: CASSERPGLEGEQYF.

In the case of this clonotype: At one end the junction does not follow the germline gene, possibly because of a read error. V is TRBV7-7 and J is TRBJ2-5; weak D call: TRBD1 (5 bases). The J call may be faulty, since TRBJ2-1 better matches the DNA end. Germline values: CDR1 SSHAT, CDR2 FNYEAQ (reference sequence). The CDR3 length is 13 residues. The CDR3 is CASSLDGQETQFF. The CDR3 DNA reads TGTGCTAGCAGTCTGGACGGACAAGAGACCCAGTTCTTC.

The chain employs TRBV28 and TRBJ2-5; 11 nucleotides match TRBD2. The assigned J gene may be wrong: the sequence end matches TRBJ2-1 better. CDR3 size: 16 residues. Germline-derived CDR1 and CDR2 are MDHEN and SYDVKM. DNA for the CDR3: TGTGCCAGCAGTTTACTTGGGACTAGCGGAGGGTGTGAGCAGTTCTTC. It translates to CASSLLGTSGGCEQFF.

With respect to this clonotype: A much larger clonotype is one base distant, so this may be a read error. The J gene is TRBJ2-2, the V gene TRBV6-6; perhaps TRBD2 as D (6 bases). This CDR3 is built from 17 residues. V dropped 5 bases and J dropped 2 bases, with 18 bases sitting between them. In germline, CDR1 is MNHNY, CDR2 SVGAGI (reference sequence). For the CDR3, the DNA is TGTGCCAGCAGTCCAGCCGGGACTGACTTAAACACCGGGGAGCTGTTTTTT. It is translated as CASSPAGTDLNTGELFF.

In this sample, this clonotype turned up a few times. The CDR3 DNA reads as TGTGCCAGCAGTTCTCCGACTGGTTCGTCCTACGAGCAGTACTTC. Its translation is CASSSPTGSSYEQYF. V is TRBV6-7 and J is TRBJ2-5; the D is unclear. The end of the DNA aligns better with TRBJ2-7, so the J call may be wrong. TRBV6-7 is annotated as an ORF whose role is uncertain. The length of the CDR3 is 15 residues.

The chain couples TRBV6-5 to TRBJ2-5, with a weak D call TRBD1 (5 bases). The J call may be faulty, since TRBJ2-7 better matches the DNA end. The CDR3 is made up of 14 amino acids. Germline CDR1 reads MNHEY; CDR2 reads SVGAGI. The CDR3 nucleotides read TGTGCCAGCAGTGCGCCCAGGGCGCCTTACGAGCAGTACTTC. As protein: CASSAPRAPYEQYF.

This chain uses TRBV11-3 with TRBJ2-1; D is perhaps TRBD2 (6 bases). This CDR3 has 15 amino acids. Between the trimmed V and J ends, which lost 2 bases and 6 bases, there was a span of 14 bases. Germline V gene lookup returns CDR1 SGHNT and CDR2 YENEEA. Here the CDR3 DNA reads TGTGCCAGCAGCTTAAGTAGTAGCGGTCTCAATGAGCAGTTCTTC. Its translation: CASSLSSSGLNEQFF.

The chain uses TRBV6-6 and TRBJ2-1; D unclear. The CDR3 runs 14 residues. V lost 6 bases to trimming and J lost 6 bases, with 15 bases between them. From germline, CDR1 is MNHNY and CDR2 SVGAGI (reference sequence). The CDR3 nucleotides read TGTGCCAGCAGCTACGGGTTGACCTCCAATGAGCAGTTCTTC. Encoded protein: CASSYGLTSNEQFF.

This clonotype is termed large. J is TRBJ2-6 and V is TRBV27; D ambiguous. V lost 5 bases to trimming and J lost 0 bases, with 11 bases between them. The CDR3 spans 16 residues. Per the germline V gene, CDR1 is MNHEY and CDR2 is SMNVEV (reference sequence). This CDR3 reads CASSGSGVSGANVLTF. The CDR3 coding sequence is TGTGCCAGCAGTGGGTCGGGCGTCTCTGGGGCCAACGTCCTGACTTTC.

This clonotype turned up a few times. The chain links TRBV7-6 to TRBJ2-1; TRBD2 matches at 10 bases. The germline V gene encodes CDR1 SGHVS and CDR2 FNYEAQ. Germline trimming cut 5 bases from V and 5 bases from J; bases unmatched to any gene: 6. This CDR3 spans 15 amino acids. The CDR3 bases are TGTGCCAGCAGCCCTCGGACTAGCGGCAACAATGAGCAGTTCTTC. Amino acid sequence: CASSPRTSGNNEQFF. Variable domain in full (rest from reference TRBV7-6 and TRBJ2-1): GAGVSQSPRYKVTKRGQDVALRCDPISGHVSLYWYRQALGQGPEFLTYFNYEAQQDKSGLPNDRFSAERPEGSISTLTIQRTEQRDSAMYRCASSPRTSGNNEQFFGPGTRLTVL.